Listed below are T cell receptor beta chains from one sample, sequenced in a study of T-cell memory formation after mild COVID-19. TCRdb used MiXCR to reprocess the 5' RACE reads, holding one entry per CDR3 protein. The table records hundreds of thousands of distinct CDR3 sequences, roughly 21% of them present only once. Sequencing was carried out using PBMCs or a T cell subset sorted from them (not recorded which). The origin of the receptors is an adult woman who had mild COVID-19 (a few samples of this study predate the infection). Cell type and time point are not known. The CDR3 runs from the conserved cysteine through the conserved F or W. Each record gives: V gene, D gene, J gene, clone size, CDR3 protein, CDR3 DNA. D genes are given only for firm matches. The size field is filled for only some rows; it gives once, few, many or a size class.

>TRBV12-3/TRBV12-4|NA|TRBJ2-1|many
CASSLNEQFF
TGTGCCAGCAGCTTAAATGAGCAGTTCTTC
>TRBV7-6|TRBD1|TRBJ2-2|NA
CASSQWDSHTGELFF
TGTGCCAGCAGCCAATGGGACAGCCACACCGGGGAGCTGTTTTTT
>TRBV29-1|NA|TRBJ2-7|NA
CSVRTSYSYEQYF
TGCAGCGTTCGGACATCTTACTCCTACGAGCAGTACTTC
>TRBV7-2|TRBD1|TRBJ2-7|NA
CASSLESPGQGYEQYF
TGTGCCAGCAGCTTAGAATCTCCGGGACAGGGTTACGAGCAGTACTTC
>TRBV9|NA|TRBJ2-7|NA
CASSGSSLGEQYF
TGTGCCAGCAGCGGGAGTAGTCTCGGCGAGCAGTACTTC
>TRBV29-1|NA|TRBJ1-1|NA
CSVQGRGEYTEAFF
TGCAGCGTTCAAGGTAGGGGAGAGTACACTGAAGCTTTCTTT
>TRBV7-9|TRBD2|TRBJ2-1|few
CASSWEAGGPGREQFF
TGTGCCAGCAGCTGGGAAGCGGGGGGGCCGGGCCGTGAGCAGTTCTTC
>TRBV18|NA|TRBJ2-3|NA
CASSPGENVWGTDTQYF
TGTGCCAGCTCACCAGGGGAGAATGTATGGGGCACAGATACGCAGTATTTT
>TRBV20-1|NA|TRBJ2-5|many
CSARDPGWETQYF
TGCAGTGCTAGAGACCCAGGTTGGGAGACCCAGTACTTC
>TRBV2|NA|TRBJ1-2|NA
CASSEGSAKYGYTF
TGTGCCAGCAGTGAAGGTTCAGCGAAATATGGCTACACCTTC
>TRBV6-6|TRBD1|TRBJ1-5|few
CASSNRGAYSNQPQHF
TGTGCCAGCAGCAACAGGGGGGCCTATAGCAATCAGCCCCAGCATTTT
>TRBV29-1|NA|TRBJ2-7|few
CSVGRGREQYF
TGCAGCGTTGGACGGGGCCGGGAGCAGTACTTC
>TRBV6-2/TRBV6-3|TRBD2|TRBJ2-1|few
CATLRTSGSYEQFF
TGTGCCACACTTCGGACTAGCGGGAGCTATGAGCAGTTCTTC
>TRBV29-1|NA|TRBJ1-5|NA
CSVDTGISNQPQHF
TGCAGCGTAGATACAGGGATTAGCAATCAGCCCCAGCATTTT
>TRBV9|TRBD1|TRBJ2-7|NA
CASSVEVQGAYEQYF
TGTGCCAGCAGCGTAGAGGTACAGGGGGCCTACGAGCAGTACTTC
>TRBV7-3|TRBD2|TRBJ2-5|NA
CASSIGTSGRAETQYF
TGTGCCAGCAGCATCGGGACTAGCGGGAGAGCAGAGACCCAGTACTTC
>TRBV10-3|NA|TRBJ2-5|NA
CAISATGETQYF
TGTGCCATCAGTGCTACGGGGGAGACCCAGTACTTC